The 26 T cell receptor beta chains presented below share a single source sample, sequenced in a study of T cell responses to AZD1222 COVID-19 vaccine. TCRdb keeps only in-frame clones here, not all; method: immunoSEQ multiplex PCR. This sample has fewer than 150,000 clones; more than 70% occur once, and the top ten carry 17%. Sample: peripheral blood, taken 28 days after the second AZD1222 dose. These receptors originate from an adult who received the AZD1222 COVID-19 vaccine.

The rearrangement joins TRBV10-2 to TRBJ1-1; D ambiguous. The germline V gene has CDR1 WSHSY and CDR2 SAAADI. V dropped 8 bases and J dropped 3 bases, with 7 bases sitting between them. The CDR3 is made up of 11 amino acids. The CDR3 nucleotides read TGCGCCAGCCCCGGGGACACTGAAGCTTTCTTT. Translated, it gives CASPGDTEAFF.

The CDR3 DNA reads TGTGCCAGCAGCACCAACAGGAATTATAACTATGGCTACACCTTC. It is translated as CASSTNRNYNYGYTF. The chain recombines TRBV6-2 or TRBV6-3 with TRBJ1-2; D perhaps matches TRBD1 (5 bases). The CDR3 length is 15 residues. CDR1 and CDR2 from the germline V gene are MNHEY and SVGEGT. V shed 6 bases and J shed 1 base, with 15 bases lying between them.

V is TRBV9 and J is TRBJ2-3; D gene uncertain. The CDR3 spans 14 residues. Germline CDR1 SGDLS, CDR2 YYNGEE. Trimming stripped 0 bases from V and 4 bases from J, with 9 bases between. The CDR3 is CASSVAMSSDTQYF. CDR3 in DNA: TGTGCCAGCAGCGTAGCTATGAGTTCAGATACGCAGTATTTT.

This rearrangement joins TRBV6-1 to TRBJ1-4, with a possible D match to TRBD1 (6 bases). V was trimmed by 2 bases and J by 0 bases, leaving 7 bases between them. Germline V gene data show CDR1 as MNHNS and CDR2 as SASEGT. The CDR3 consists of 15 residues. In DNA form, the CDR3 reads TGTGCCAGCAGTGAAAACAGGGCAACTAATGAAAAACTGTTTTTT. Protein sequence: CASSENRATNEKLFF.

The chain employs TRBV21-1 and TRBJ1-4. TRBV21-1 has pseudogene status. CDR3 size: 14 residues. CDR3 amino acids: CASSKAGGGEKLFF. The CDR3 coding sequence is TGTGCCAGCAGCAAAGCTGGGGGTGGGGAAAAACTGTTTTTT.

V is TRBV29-1 and J is TRBJ2-7, with D perhaps matching TRBD1 or TRBD2 (5 bases each). Germline values: CDR1 SQVTM, CDR2 ANQGSEA. CDR3 size: 18 residues. Trimming cost V 6 bases and J 4 bases, with 31 bases left between them. The CDR3 coding sequence is TGCAGCGTGGCTCCCCGGTTGGGGCGTTTGGCCGGGGATTACGAGCAGTACTTC. It yields the protein CSVAPRLGRLAGDYEQYF.

This chain joins TRBV14 and TRBJ1-4, with TRBD1 matching 10 bases. This CDR3 contains 15 residues. With V trimmed by 4 bases and J by 4 bases, 3 bases remained unmatched. Germline V CDR1 and CDR2: SGHDN, FVKESK. CDR3 sequence reads: CASSRWDRGNEKLFF. The CDR3 region has the DNA TGTGCCAGCAGCCGATGGGACAGGGGTAATGAAAAACTGTTTTTT.

The V call is TRBV2, the J call TRBJ2-5; TRBD2 matches at 9 bases. CDR3 length: 15 residues. Unmatched junction bases numbered 7, after V lost 3 bases and J lost 5 bases. Germline-derived CDR1 and CDR2 are SNHLY and FYNNEI. The CDR3 DNA reads as TGTGCCAGCAGTGACGGGCGGGGGGGGTCGGAGACCCAGTACTTC. Translating gives CASSDGRGGSETQYF.

The chain uses TRBV7-2 and TRBJ1-2, with D possibly TRBD1 on 5 matching bases. CDR1 and CDR2 (germline): SGHTA, FQGNSA. Trimming stripped 3 bases from V and 3 bases from J, with 11 bases between. The CDR3 loop spans 14 amino acids. The CDR3: CASSFGKGDYGYTF. The CDR3 nucleotides are TGTGCCAGCAGCTTCGGGAAAGGGGACTATGGCTACACCTTC.

This sequence joins TRBV7-9 and TRBJ1-2; D remains unclear. Per the germline V gene, CDR1 is SEHNR and CDR2 is FQNEAQ (reference sequence). The germline V and J ends were trimmed by 0 bases and 7 bases, with 6 bases remaining between them. The CDR3 totals 12 residues. CDR3 in DNA: TGTGCCAGCAGCTTAGCGTCAAGTGGCTACACCTTC. Amino acid sequence: CASSLASSGYTF.

The CDR3 reads CASSPGGGEQFF. The DNA for the CDR3 is TGTGCCAGCTCACCTGGCGGGGGTGAGCAGTTCTTC. The J gene is TRBJ2-1, the V gene TRBV18; 7 bases map to TRBD2. The ends lost 3 bases at V and 9 bases at J; junction bases unmatched: 2. The CDR3 is 12 residues long. Germline loops: CDR1 KGHSH, CDR2 LQKENI.

J is TRBJ1-4 and V is TRBV6-5; D not resolved. CDR3 length: 14 amino acids. V lost 6 bases, J lost 7 bases, and 15 bases lay in between. In germline, CDR1 is MNHEY, CDR2 SVGAGI. The CDR3 bases are TGTGCCAGCAGGTCCGCGGGCCTGTTTGAAAAACTGTTTTTT. Translation gives CASRSAGLFEKLFF.

The chain recombines TRBV28 with TRBJ1-5, with 10 bases that match TRBD1. Per germline, CDR1 MDHEN and CDR2 SYDVKM. After removal of 3 bases from V and 4 bases from J, the junction contained 0 bases not matched to a gene. The CDR3 sequence is 14 residues long. The CDR3 region is CASSLGQGNQPQHF. The CDR3 nucleotides are TGTGCCAGCAGTTTGGGACAGGGGAATCAGCCCCAGCATTTT.

This rearrangement joins TRBV19 to TRBJ1-6; D unresolved. Trimming took off 5 bases at V and 10 bases at J, with 3 bases between the two ends. The CDR3 consists of 10 residues. Germline V gives CDR1 LNHDA, CDR2 SQIVND (reference sequence). CDR3 region: CASSGSPLHF. CDR3 in DNA: TGTGCCAGTAGTGGATCACCCCTCCACTTT.

The chain combines TRBV5-1 with TRBJ2-1; 9 bases are a match to TRBD2. The CDR3 consists of 16 residues. Unmatched junction bases numbered 11, after V lost 5 bases and J lost 5 bases. Germline CDR1 reads SGHRS; CDR2 reads YFSETQ. The CDR3 spells CASSISGTSSHNEQFF. CDR3 nucleotide sequence: TGCGCCAGCAGTATTTCCGGGACTAGCAGCCACAATGAGCAGTTCTTC.

The rearrangement uses TRBV24-1 and TRBJ1-5; no definite D call. The CDR3 spans 16 residues. Trimming stripped 4 bases from V and 4 bases from J, with 16 bases between. Germline V gene sequence: CDR1 KGHDR, CDR2 SFDVKD. The CDR3: CATSDYRGLTNQPQHF. In DNA, the CDR3 is TGTGCCACCAGTGACTATCGCGGGCTGACTAATCAGCCCCAGCATTTT.

This sequence joins TRBV7-9 and TRBJ1-2; no firm D call. This CDR3 spans 16 amino acids. Per germline, CDR1 SEHNR and CDR2 FQNEAQ (reference sequence). The V and J ends lost 5 bases and 4 bases respectively, with 20 bases between them. The CDR3 here is CASSPNLASGSYGYTF. DNA of the CDR3: TGTGCCAGCAGCCCAAACCTCGCGAGTGGGAGCTATGGCTACACCTTC.

The rearrangement joins TRBV2 to TRBJ2-7; 9 bases are shared with TRBD2. V was clipped by 6 bases and J by 6 bases; unmatched bases: 9. This CDR3 comprises 14 residues. Germline V gene sequence: CDR1 SNHLY, CDR2 FYNNEI. In DNA, the CDR3 is TGTGCCAGCAGGGGGACTAGCTCCTTTATCGAGCAGTACTTC. This codes for CASRGTSSFIEQYF.

The genes are TRBV7-8 and TRBJ2-7, with D possibly matching TRBD2 (7 bases). The CDR3 length is 15 residues. Trimming left V 5 bases short and J 3 bases short, with 17 bases between. Per the germline V gene, CDR1 is SGHVS and CDR2 is FQNEAQ. In DNA, the CDR3 is TGTGCCAGCAGCGCGGGGGCGGGTAGTGACTACGAGCAGTACTTC. It translates to CASSAGAGSDYEQYF. The full variable domain, completed using reference TRBV7-8 and TRBJ2-7, is GAGVSQSPRYKVAKRGQDVALRCDPISGHVSLFWYQQALGQGPEFLTYFQNEAQLDKSGLPSDRFFAERPEGSVSTLKIQRTQQEDSAVYLCASSAGAGSDYEQYFGPGTRLTVT.

The chain joins TRBV6-5 to TRBJ2-7, with D unresolved. CDR1 and CDR2 (germline): MNHEY, SVGAGI. CDR3 size: 11 residues. Trimming stripped 10 bases from V and 6 bases from J, with 13 bases between. The CDR3, as DNA: TGTGCCACCTCATATCGGGCCGAGCAGTACTTC. Translating gives CATSYRAEQYF.

The chain recombines TRBV6-5 with TRBJ2-6; TRBD2 might be the D (6 bases). Germline V CDR1 and CDR2: MNHEY, SVGAGI. This CDR3 region has 15 residues. CDR3 nucleotides: TGTGCATTCCGGGGAGGACGTTCTGGGGCCAACGTCCTGACTTTC. Translation: CAFRGGRSGANVLTF.

The V and J genes are TRBV5-4 and TRBJ2-7; possible D gene TRBD2, 6 bases. Per germline, CDR1 SGHNT and CDR2 YYREEE (reference sequence). V dropped 0 bases and J dropped 6 bases, with 13 bases sitting between them. This CDR3 region has 14 residues. CDR3: CASSLAGEVGEQYF. DNA for the CDR3: TGTGCCAGCAGCTTGGCGGGAGAGGTAGGCGAGCAGTACTTC.

The J gene is TRBJ1-3, the V gene TRBV7-6; the D is unclear. Germline CDR1 and CDR2: SGHVS and FNYEAQ. The CDR3 length is 16 residues. V lost 5 bases, J lost 4 bases, and 18 bases lay in between. This CDR3 is CASSPSAVSLGNTIYF. CDR3 sequence (DNA): TGTGCCAGCAGCCCCAGTGCGGTTAGCTTGGGAAACACCATATATTTT.

V gene TRBV28 combines with J gene TRBJ1-4; no firm D call. The ends were cut back, 1 base at V and 4 bases at J, with 10 bases in the middle. CDR1 MDHEN and CDR2 SYDVKM come from the germline V gene. This CDR3 comprises 15 residues. CDR3 in DNA: TGTGCCAGCAGTTTATTTGGAGCTAATAATGAAAAACTGTTTTTT. It translates to CASSLFGANNEKLFF.

The chain is built from TRBV11-2 and TRBJ1-2; D is possibly TRBD1 (6 bases). Germline values: CDR1 SGHAT, CDR2 FQNNGV. The CDR3 is 12 residues long. Trimming took off 5 bases at V and 6 bases at J, with 10 bases between the two ends. The CDR3 DNA follows: TGTGCCAGCAGCGCAAGACAGGATGGCTACACCTTC. It encodes CASSARQDGYTF.

DNA of the CDR3: TGTGCCAGCAGTGTCAGGGCGAATTCACCCCTCCACTTT. Protein product: CASSVRANSPLHF. V usage is TRBV2 and J usage is TRBJ1-6, with D tentatively TRBD1 (5 bases). V lost 4 bases and J lost 7, with 8 bases in between. CDR1 and CDR2 (germline): SNHLY, FYNNEI. CDR3 length equals 13 residues.